These T cell receptor beta chains were read from a single sample in a study of blood T cell repertoires in COVID-19. Only in-frame clones appear in the TCRdb table, and some are missing; sequencing was by immunoSEQ multiplex PCR. There are 65,000 or so clones in the sample; around 90% occur only once, and over 9% lies in the top ten. Sequenced sample: peripheral blood. The receptor set was obtained from a human donor with acute or convalescent COVID-19. The donor label of this sample is uncertain. The CDR3 runs from the conserved cysteine through the conserved F or W. The D gene is left open where the match is weak. The size of a clone is reported for some rows only, either as once, few or many, or as a class for expanded clones.

J | V | size | D | DNA | CDR3
TRBJ1-5 | TRBV28 | NA | NA | TGTGCCAGCAGACCTAGGGGAGGGAATCAGCCCCAGCATTTT | CASRPRGGNQPQHF
TRBJ1-6 | TRBV7-8 | NA | TRBD1 | TGTGCCAGCAGCGTTCCTACGGGACAGGGTAATTCACCCCTCCACTTT | CASSVPTGQGNSPLHF
TRBJ1-3 | TRBV7-9 | few | NA | TGTGCCAGCAGCCTAGACAGGACTGGAAACACCATATATTTT | CASSLDRTGNTIYF
TRBJ2-1 | TRBV2 | once | TRBD2 | TGTGCCAGCAGCGCTAGCGGGAGGGCGGATGAGCAGTTCTTC | CASSASGRADEQFF
TRBJ1-2 | TRBV18 | once | TRBD1 | TGTGCCAGCTCACCAGGACAGGGAGGCGGCTACACCTTC | CASSPGQGGGYTF
TRBJ2-5 | TRBV5-1 | once | TRBD1 | TGCGCCAGCAGCTTGGCGACAGGGGGAGAAGAGACCCAGTACTTC | CASSLATGGEETQYF
TRBJ1-6 | TRBV5-1 | NA | NA | TGCGCCAGCAGCGAGGGAGGGAGCTCCTATAATTCACCCCTCCACTTT | CASSEGGSSYNSPLHF
TRBJ2-2 | TRBV7-6 | NA | TRBD2 | TGTGCCAGCAGCTTAGGACTAGCGGGAGGGCCAACCGGGGAGCTGTTTTTT | CASSLGLAGGPTGELFF
TRBJ2-5 | TRBV6-2/TRBV6-3 | NA | TRBD1 | TGTGCCAGCAGTTCACCGCCGGGACAGGGTGCAGAGACCCAGTACTTC | CASSSPPGQGAETQYF
TRBJ2-3 | TRBV19 | NA | TRBD1 | TGTGCCAGTAGTATCGGACAGGGGTCAGATACGCAGTATTTT | CASSIGQGSDTQYF
TRBJ1-2 | TRBV5-6 | NA | NA | TGTGCCAGCAGCTTGATCAGGGAAAGGTATGGCTACACCTTC | CASSLIRERYGYTF
TRBJ2-1 | TRBV5-1 | NA | NA | TGCGCCAGCAGCCCGGACACCAGCTCCTACAATGAGCAGTTCTTC | CASSPDTSSYNEQFF
TRBJ2-3 | TRBV13 | NA | NA | TGTGCCAGCAGCTCAACGAGAGCGGGCCCCGGTACGCAGTATTTT | CASSSTRAGPGTQYF
TRBJ2-5 | TRBV18 | NA | NA | TGTGCCAGCTCACAAGTACCAGGGCAAGAGACCCAGTACTTC | CASSQVPGQETQYF
TRBJ2-5 | TRBV2 | NA | NA | TGTGCCAGCAGTGAAGCGGCCAACAGGATGGTCAAGACCCAGTACTTC | CASSEAANRMVKTQYF
TRBJ1-2 | TRBV27 | NA | NA | TGTGCCAGCAGTCCCTACAGGGCTCATAGCTACACCTTC | CASSPYRAHSYTF
TRBJ2-7 | TRBV5-6 | NA | TRBD1 | TGTGCCAGCAGCTTCTCCGGGACAGGGGCCTTTTTC | CASSFSGTGAFF
TRBJ2-3 | TRBV6-5 | NA | NA | TGTGCCAGCACCCAGAGTACGACAGGCACAGATACGCAGTATTTT | CASTQSTTGTDTQYF
TRBJ2-7 | TRBV6-1 | NA | NA | TGTGCCAGCAGTAGAGCAGGCCCCGAGCAGTACTTC | CASSRAGPEQYF
TRBJ2-5 | TRBV18 | NA | TRBD2 | TGTGCCAGCTCACCGGGACTAGCGTTGGGGCGGGAGACCCAGTACTTC | CASSPGLALGRETQYF
TRBJ1-4 | TRBV30 | NA | NA | TGTGCCTCACGACCGGGGGGTGAAAAACTGTTTTTT | CASRPGGEKLFF
TRBJ2-1 | TRBV19 | NA | TRBD2 | TGTGCCAGTAGTGCAGCGGGAGGGCCGTACAATGAGCAGTTCTTC | CASSAAGGPYNEQFF
TRBJ2-2 | TRBV4-1 | NA | TRBD2 | TGCGCCAGCAGAGGGATAGCGGGGGGGAACACCGGGGAGCTGTTTTTT | CASRGIAGGNTGELFF
TRBJ1-3 | TRBV28 | NA | TRBD1 | TGTGCCAGCAGTTCTATAACAGGGGCTGGAAACACCATATATTTT | CASSSITGAGNTIYF
TRBJ2-7 | TRBV5-4 | NA | TRBD2 | TGTGCCAGCAGCTCGGGGAGGGCCTACGAGCAGTACTTC | CASSSGRAYEQYF
TRBJ2-3 | TRBV10-1 | NA | NA | TGCGCCAGCAGTGAGACGGGGACTAGCACAGATACGCAGTATTTT | CASSETGTSTDTQYF
TRBJ2-5 | TRBV6-6 | NA | TRBD2 | TGTGCCAGCATTCCCGGGGGGGCCAAAGAGACCCAGTACTTC | CASIPGGAKETQYF
TRBJ2-5 | TRBV10-3 | NA | NA | TGTGCCATCAGTGATAGTAAGACCCAGTACTTC | CAISDSKTQYF
TRBJ2-1 | TRBV4-2 | NA | TRBD1 | TGTGCCAGCAGCCCAGGGGGGACAGGGAGGGGCGAGCAGTTCTTC | CASSPGGTGRGEQFF
TRBJ2-2 | TRBV3-1/TRBV3-2 | few | TRBD2 | TGTGCCAGCAGCCAAGATGGCGGGAGAATCACCGGGGAGCTGTTTTTT | CASSQDGGRITGELFF
TRBJ2-1 | TRBV10-1 | NA | TRBD2 | TGCGCCAGCAGTGTAAAGCGGGAGAGGGGCAATGAGCAGTTCTTC | CASSVKRERGNEQFF
TRBJ2-5 | TRBV24-1 | NA | TRBD1 | TGTGCCACCAGTGACTACGGACAGGGAATCCACGAGACCCAGTACTTC | CATSDYGQGIHETQYF
TRBJ1-5 | TRBV18 | NA | NA | TGTGCCAGCTCACACGGACAGAGTAATCAGCCCCAGCATTTT | CASSHGQSNQPQHF
TRBJ1-1 | TRBV4-2 | NA | TRBD1 | TGTGCCAGCAGCCGGGCGGGGACAGTGAACACTGAAGCTTTCTTT | CASSRAGTVNTEAFF
TRBJ1-5 | TRBV12-3/TRBV12-4 | few | NA | TGTGCCAGCAGTCAGACAACGAATCAGCCCCAGCATTTT | CASSQTTNQPQHF
TRBJ1-4 | TRBV5-6 | once | NA | TGTGCCAGCAGCCGTAGGGGCTTTAATGAAAAACTGTTTTTT | CASSRRGFNEKLFF
TRBJ2-5 | TRBV5-1 | NA | TRBD2 | TGCGCCAGCAGCTTAGGGACTAGCGGGGGAGAGACCCAGTACTTC | CASSLGTSGGETQYF
TRBJ2-7 | TRBV5-6 | NA | TRBD1 | TGTGCCAGCAGCCATCCTCCGGGGACAGCCACCTACGAGCAGTACTTC | CASSHPPGTATYEQYF
TRBJ1-2 | TRBV27 | NA | NA | TGTGCCAGCAGTTTAGGGGGGATCTATGGCTACACCTTC | CASSLGGIYGYTF
TRBJ1-2 | TRBV10-3 | few | NA | TGTGCCATCAGTGACCGCCAGGGCAGGTTCTATGGCTACACCTTC | CAISDRQGRFYGYTF
TRBJ2-7 | TRBV7-9 | NA | TRBD2 | TGTGCCAGCAGCTTAGGCGGGAGGGTAAATGAGCAGTACTTC | CASSLGGRVNEQYF